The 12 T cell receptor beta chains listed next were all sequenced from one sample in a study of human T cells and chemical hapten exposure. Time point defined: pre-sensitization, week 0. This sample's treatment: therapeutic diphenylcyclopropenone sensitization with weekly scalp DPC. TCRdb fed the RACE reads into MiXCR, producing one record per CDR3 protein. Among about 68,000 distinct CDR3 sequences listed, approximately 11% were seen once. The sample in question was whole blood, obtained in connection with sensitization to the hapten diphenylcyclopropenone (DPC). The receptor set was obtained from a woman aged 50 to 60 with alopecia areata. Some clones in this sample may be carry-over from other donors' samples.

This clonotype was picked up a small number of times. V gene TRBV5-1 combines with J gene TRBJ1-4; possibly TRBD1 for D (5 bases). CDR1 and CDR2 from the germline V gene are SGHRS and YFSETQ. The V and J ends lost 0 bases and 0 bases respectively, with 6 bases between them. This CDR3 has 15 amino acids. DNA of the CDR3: TGCGCCAGCAGCTTGGGACAGACAACTAATGAAAAACTGTTTTTT. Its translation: CASSLGQTTNEKLFF.

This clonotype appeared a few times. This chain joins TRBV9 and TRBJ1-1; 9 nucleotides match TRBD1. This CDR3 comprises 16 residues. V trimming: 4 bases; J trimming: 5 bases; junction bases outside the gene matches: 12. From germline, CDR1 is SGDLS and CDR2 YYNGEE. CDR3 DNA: TGTGCCAGCAGCCCCACCCGGGGGACAGGGCAAACTGAAGCTTTCTTT. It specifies CASSPTRGTGQTEAFF.

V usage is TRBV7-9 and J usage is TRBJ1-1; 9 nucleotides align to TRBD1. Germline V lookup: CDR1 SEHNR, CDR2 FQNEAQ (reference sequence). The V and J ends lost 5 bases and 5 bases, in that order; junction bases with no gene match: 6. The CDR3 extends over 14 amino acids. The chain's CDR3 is CASSPQGAGTEAFF. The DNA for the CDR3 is TGTGCCAGCAGCCCACAGGGGGCTGGGACTGAAGCTTTCTTT.

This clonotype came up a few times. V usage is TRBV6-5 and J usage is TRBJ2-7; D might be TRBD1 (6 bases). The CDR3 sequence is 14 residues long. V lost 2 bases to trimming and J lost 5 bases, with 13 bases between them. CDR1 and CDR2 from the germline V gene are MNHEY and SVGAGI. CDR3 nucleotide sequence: TGTGCCAGCAGTTACGGTGCAGGGGCGAACGAGCAGTACTTC. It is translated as CASSYGAGANEQYF.

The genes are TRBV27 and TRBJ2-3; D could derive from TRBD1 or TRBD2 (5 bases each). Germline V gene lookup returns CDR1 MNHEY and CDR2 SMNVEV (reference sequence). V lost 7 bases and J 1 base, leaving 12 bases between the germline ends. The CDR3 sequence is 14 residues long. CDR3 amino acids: CASTRLGGTDTQYF. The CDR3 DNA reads TGTGCCAGCACCCGATTGGGGGGCACAGATACGCAGTATTTT.

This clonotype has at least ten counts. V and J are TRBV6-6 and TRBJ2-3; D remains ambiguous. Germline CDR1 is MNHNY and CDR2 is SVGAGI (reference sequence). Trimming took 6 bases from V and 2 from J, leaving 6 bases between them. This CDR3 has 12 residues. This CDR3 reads CASSRHTDTQYF. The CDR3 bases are TGTGCCAGCAGCAGACACACAGATACGCAGTATTTT.

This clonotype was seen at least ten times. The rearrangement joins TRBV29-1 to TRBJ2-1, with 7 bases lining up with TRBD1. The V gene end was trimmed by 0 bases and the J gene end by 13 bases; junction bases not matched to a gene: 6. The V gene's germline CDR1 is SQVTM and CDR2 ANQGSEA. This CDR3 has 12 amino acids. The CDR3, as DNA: TGCAGCGTTGAAGAGTCCCGGGACAGACAGTTCTTC. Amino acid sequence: CSVEESRDRQFF.

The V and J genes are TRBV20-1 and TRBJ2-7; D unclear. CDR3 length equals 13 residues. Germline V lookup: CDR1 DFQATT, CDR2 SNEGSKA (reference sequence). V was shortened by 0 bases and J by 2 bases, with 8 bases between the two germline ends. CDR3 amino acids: CSAREPTTYEQYF. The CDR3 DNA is TGCAGTGCTAGAGAGCCCACAACCTACGAGCAGTACTTC.

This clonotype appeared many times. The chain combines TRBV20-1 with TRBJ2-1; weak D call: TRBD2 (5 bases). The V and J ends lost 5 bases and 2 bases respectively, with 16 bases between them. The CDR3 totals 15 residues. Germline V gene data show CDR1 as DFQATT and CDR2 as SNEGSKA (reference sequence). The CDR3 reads CSALSPAETYNEQFF. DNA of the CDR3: TGCAGTGCTTTATCCCCAGCGGAGACCTACAATGAGCAGTTCTTC.

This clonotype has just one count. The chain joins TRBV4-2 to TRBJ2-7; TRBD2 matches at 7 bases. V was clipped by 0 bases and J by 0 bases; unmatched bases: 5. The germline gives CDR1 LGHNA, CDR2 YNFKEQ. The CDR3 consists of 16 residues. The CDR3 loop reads CASSQEASGYSYEQYF. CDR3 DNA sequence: TGTGCCAGCAGCCAAGAGGCTAGCGGATACTCCTACGAGCAGTACTTC.

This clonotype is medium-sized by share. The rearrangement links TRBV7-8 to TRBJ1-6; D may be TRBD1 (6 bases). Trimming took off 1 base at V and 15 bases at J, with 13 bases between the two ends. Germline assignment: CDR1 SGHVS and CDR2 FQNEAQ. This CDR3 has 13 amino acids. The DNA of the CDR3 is TGTGCCAGCAGCTTAGACGACGGACAGTTCCTCCACTTT. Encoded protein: CASSLDDGQFLHF.

The CDR3 sequence: CATDNDMNTEAFF. For the CDR3, the DNA is TGTGCCACCGATAACGACATGAACACTGAAGCTTTCTTT. The chain couples TRBV6-6 to TRBJ1-1; no clear D. The ends were cut back, 10 bases at V and 0 bases at J, with 12 bases in the middle. The CDR3 is made up of 13 amino acids. From germline, CDR1 is MNHNY and CDR2 SVGAGI (reference sequence).